This TCR beta chain was recorded in a study of response to subunit inactivated influenza vaccine. Many counts were recorded for this clonotype. The target antigen is unknown. TCRdb reprocessed the RT-PCR reads with MiXCR, giving one entry per CDR3 protein. The sample contains over 400,000 distinct CDR3 sequences, 10% to 15% of which appear only once. V gave up 5 bases and J gave up 4 bases; unmatched junction bases: 6. CDR1 is SGHVS and CDR2 is FNYEAQ in the germline V gene. This CDR3 comprises 16 residues. Findings and caveats of the study: New T cells are recruited in small numbers by each seasonal influenza vaccination, according to the authors' suggestion.

The V and J genes are TRBV7-6 and TRBJ2-1; 12 nucleotides line up with TRBD2. The receptor comes from a man aged 50 to 60 who received an inactivated influenza vaccine. The sample in question was PBMCs from blood, obtained 40 to 50 days after vaccination. CDR3 nucleotides: TGTGCCAGCAGCCAGACTAGCGGGAGTTCATACAATGAGCAGTTCTTC. It is translated as CASSQTSGSSYNEQFF.